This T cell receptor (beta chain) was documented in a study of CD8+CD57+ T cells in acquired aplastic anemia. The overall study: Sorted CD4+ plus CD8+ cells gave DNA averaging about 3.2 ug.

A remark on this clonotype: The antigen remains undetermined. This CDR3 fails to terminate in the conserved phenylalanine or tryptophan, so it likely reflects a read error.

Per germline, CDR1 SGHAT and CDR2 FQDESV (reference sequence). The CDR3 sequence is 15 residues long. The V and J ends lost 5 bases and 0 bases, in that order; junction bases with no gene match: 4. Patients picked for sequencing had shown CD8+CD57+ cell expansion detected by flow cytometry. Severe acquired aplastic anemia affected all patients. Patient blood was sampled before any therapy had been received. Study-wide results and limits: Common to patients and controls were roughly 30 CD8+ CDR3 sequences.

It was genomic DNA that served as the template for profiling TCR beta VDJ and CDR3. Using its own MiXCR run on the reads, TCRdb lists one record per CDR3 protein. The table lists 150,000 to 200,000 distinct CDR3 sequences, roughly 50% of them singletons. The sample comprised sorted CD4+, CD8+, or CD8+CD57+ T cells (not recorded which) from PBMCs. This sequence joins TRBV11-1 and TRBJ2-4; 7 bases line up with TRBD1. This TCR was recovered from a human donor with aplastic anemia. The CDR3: CASSHGQVAKNIQYL. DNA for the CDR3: TGTGCCAGCAGCCATGGACAGGTAGCCAAAAACATTCAGTACCTC.